A single sample is the source of the 9 T cell receptor beta chains below, sequenced in a study of blood T cell repertoires in COVID-19. Produced via immunoSEQ multiplex PCR; TCRdb's table is partial and in-frame only. In the table there are 270,000 or so clones, approximately 90% of which are singletons. Sequencing used PBMCs or T cells enriched from blood (not recorded which). The receptors originated from a man aged 40-49 years who had been exposed to COVID-19.

The chain couples TRBV25-1 to TRBJ2-2; no definite D call. This CDR3 has 11 residues. With 5 bases removed from V and 5 bases from J, the gap between germline ends came to 3 bases. Per the germline V gene, CDR1 is MGHDK and CDR2 is SYGVNS. The chain's CDR3 is CASSYTGELFF. The CDR3 coding sequence is TGTGCCAGCAGTTATACCGGGGAGCTGTTTTTT.

This chain uses TRBV5-1 with TRBJ2-7, with 8 bases matching TRBD2. Germline V gene sequence: CDR1 SGHRS, CDR2 YFSETQ. The CDR3 totals 14 residues. The J segment lost 7 bases and the V segment lost 1 base, leaving 7 bases of the junction unmatched. The CDR3 loop reads CASSLKTSVGEQYF. The CDR3 DNA sequence: TGCGCCAGCAGCTTGAAGACTAGCGTCGGGGAGCAGTACTTC.

This clone has just a few counts. The genes are TRBV4-1 and TRBJ2-7; 9 bases agree with TRBD2. CDR3 length: 14 residues. With 5 bases clipped from V and 5 bases from J, the junction kept 7 bases outside the gene matches. Per germline, CDR1 MGHRA and CDR2 YSYEKL. The CDR3 coding sequence is TGCGCCAGCAGCTCCGGGACTAGCTTCCACGAGCAGTACTTC. This gives the protein CASSSGTSFHEQYF.

The gene calls are TRBV4-1 and TRBJ2-6; D possibly corresponds to TRBD1 (7 bases). In germline, CDR1 is MGHRA, CDR2 YSYEKL. The CDR3 runs to 17 residues. The V end lost 0 bases, the J end lost 10 bases, and 19 bases lay between the germline ends. CDR3 protein: CASSQDRGTEVKNVLTF. CDR3 DNA sequence: TGCGCCAGCAGCCAAGATCGGGGGACAGAGGTTAAGAACGTCCTGACTTTC.

This chain connects TRBV14 to TRBJ2-3, with 7 bases aligning to TRBD2. The CDR3 loop spans 15 amino acids. Per germline, CDR1 SGHDN and CDR2 FVKESK. J was trimmed by 3 bases and V by 1 base; bases with no gene match: 4. The chain's CDR3 is CASSQGGAGTDTQYF. DNA of the CDR3: TGTGCCAGCAGCCAAGGGGGAGCGGGGACAGATACGCAGTATTTT.

This chain links TRBV5-5 with TRBJ2-7; 7 bases line up with TRBD2. Germline V gives CDR1 SGHKS, CDR2 YYEKEE (reference sequence). The CDR3 runs to 14 residues. The V segment lost 2 bases and the J segment 3 bases; nucleotides outside the gene matches: 5. In nucleotides, the CDR3 is TGTGCCAGCAGCTTTAGCGGGTACAACTACGAGCAGTACTTC. This gives the protein CASSFSGYNYEQYF. The complete variable domain, with remaining parts taken from reference TRBV5-5 and TRBJ2-7, reads DAGVTQSPTHLIKTRGQQVTLRCSPISGHKSVSWYQQVLGQGPQFIFQYYEKEERGRGNFPDRFSARQFPNYSSELNVNALLLGDSALYLCASSFSGYNYEQYFGPGTRLTVT.

This chain links TRBV11-3 with TRBJ2-7, with D unresolved. The germline CDR1 and CDR2 sequences are SGHNT and YENEEA. Trimming removed 2 bases at V and 0 bases at J, with 5 bases between. The CDR3 has 13 amino acids. CDR3 in amino acids: CASSLRSSYEQYF. CDR3 nucleotide sequence: TGTGCCAGCAGCTTACGGAGCTCCTACGAGCAGTACTTC. Together with reference TRBV11-3 and TRBJ2-7, the CDR3 gives the full variable domain: EAGVVQSPRYKIIEKKQPVAFWCNPISGHNTLYWYLQNLGQGPELLIRYENEEAVDDSQLPKDRFSAERLKGVDSTLKIQPAELGDSAVYLCASSLRSSYEQYFGPGTRLTVT.

The J gene is TRBJ2-3, the V gene TRBV11-3; 10 positions agree with TRBD2. Germline assignment: CDR1 SGHNT and CDR2 YENEEA. V shed 5 bases, J shed 2 bases, and the junction held 7 bases outside the gene matches. The length of the CDR3 is 16 residues. The DNA for the CDR3 is TGTGCCAGCAGCCCCTGGACTAGCGGAGCCACAGATACGCAGTATTTT. Its protein product is CASSPWTSGATDTQYF.

The genes are TRBV7-9 and TRBJ2-2; D remains unclear. CDR1 is SEHNR, CDR2 FQNEAQ, per germline (reference sequence). The CDR3 has 13 amino acids. V dropped 4 bases and J dropped 5 bases, with 8 bases sitting between them. CDR3 sequence reads: CASSYFGTGELFF. The CDR3 nucleotides are TGTGCCAGCAGCTACTTTGGTACCGGGGAGCTGTTTTTT. The full variable domain, its missing parts supplied by reference TRBV7-9 and TRBJ2-2, is DTGVSQNPRHKITKRGQNVTFRCDPISEHNRLYWYRQTLGQGPEFLTYFQNEAQLEKSRLLSDRFSAERPKGSFSTLEIQRTEQGDSAMYLCASSYFGTGELFFGEGSRLTVL.